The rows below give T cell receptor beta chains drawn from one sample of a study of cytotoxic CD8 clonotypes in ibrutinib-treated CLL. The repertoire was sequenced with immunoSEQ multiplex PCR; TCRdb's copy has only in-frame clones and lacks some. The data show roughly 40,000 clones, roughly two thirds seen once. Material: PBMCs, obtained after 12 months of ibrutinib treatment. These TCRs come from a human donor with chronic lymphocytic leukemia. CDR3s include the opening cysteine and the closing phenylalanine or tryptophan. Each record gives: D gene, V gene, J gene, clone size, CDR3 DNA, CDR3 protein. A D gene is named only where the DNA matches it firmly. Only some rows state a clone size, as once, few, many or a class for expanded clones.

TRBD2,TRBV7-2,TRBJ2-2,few,TGTGCCAGCAGTCCAAGCCCCGGGACTAGCGGGAACACCGGGGAGCTGTTTTTT,CASSPSPGTSGNTGELFF
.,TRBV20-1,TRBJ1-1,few,TGCAGTGCTAGTCGGTACGGTGAAGCTTTCTTT,CSASRYGEAFF
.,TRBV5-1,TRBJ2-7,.,TGCGCCAGCAAAACCGCACTAGGGACCCGTAGCTACGAGCAGTACTTC,CASKTALGTRSYEQYF
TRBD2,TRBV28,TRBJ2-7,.,TGTGCCAGCCTACTAGCGGGAGCGGGCTACGAGCAGTACTTC,CASLLAGAGYEQYF
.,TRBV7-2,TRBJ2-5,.,TGTGCCAGCCGAGGCCCGGCTGCCGAGACCCAGTACTTC,CASRGPAAETQYF
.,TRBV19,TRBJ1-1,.,TGTGCCAGTAGTATTTCGCCCCGCACGGGGACTGAAGCTTTCTTT,CASSISPRTGTEAFF
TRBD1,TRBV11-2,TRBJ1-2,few,TGTGCCAGCAGCTTAGTTGTCCAGGGGGAACATGGCTACACCTTC,CASSLVVQGEHGYTF
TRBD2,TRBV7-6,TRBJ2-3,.,TGTGCCAGCAGCTCGATAGCGGGAGAGGGCGCAGATACGCAGTATTTT,CASSSIAGEGADTQYF
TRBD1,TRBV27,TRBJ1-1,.,TGTGCCAGCAGTTTACGCCAACCCGGGACAGGGGCGATGAACACTGAAGCTTTCTTT,CASSLRQPGTGAMNTEAFF
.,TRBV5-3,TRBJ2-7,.,TGTGCCAGAAGCTCATGGGGGGGCGGTCACTACGAGCAGTACTTC,CARSSWGGGHYEQYF
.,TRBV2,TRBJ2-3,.,TGTGCCAGCAGTGAACAAGCGGTGAGCACAGATACGCAGTATTTT,CASSEQAVSTDTQYF
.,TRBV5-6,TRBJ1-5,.,TGTGCCAGCAGCTTGGGAAGGACACATAGCAATCAGCCCCAGCATTTT,CASSLGRTHSNQPQHF
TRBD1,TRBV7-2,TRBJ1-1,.,TGTGCCAGCAGCTTCTCTCAGGGGGCGACTGAAGCTTTCTTT,CASSFSQGATEAFF
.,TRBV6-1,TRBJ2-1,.,TGTGCCAGCAGTGGACGAAAGGAGCAGTTCTTC,CASSGRKEQFF
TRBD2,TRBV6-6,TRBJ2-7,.,TGTGCCAGCAAGGGACTAGCGGGAGCCGAGCAGTACTTC,CASKGLAGAEQYF
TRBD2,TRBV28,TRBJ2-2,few,TGTGCCAGCAGCCAGAGCGGGGGGAACACCGGGGAGCTGTTTTTT,CASSQSGGNTGELFF
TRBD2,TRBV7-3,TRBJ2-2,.,TGTGCCAGCAGCTCTCTAGCGGGAGTGGGCGGGGAGCTGTTTTTT,CASSSLAGVGGELFF
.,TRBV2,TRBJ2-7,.,TGTGCCAGCAGCAGCGACTTGAGCTCCTACGAGCAGTACTTC,CASSSDLSSYEQYF
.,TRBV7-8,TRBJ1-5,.,TGTGCCAGCAGCCCGGATGATAGCAATCAGCCCCAGCATTTT,CASSPDDSNQPQHF
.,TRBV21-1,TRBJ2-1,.,TGTGCCAGCAGCAAAGTGGGGCTAGCGGGTGTTAATGAGCAGTTCTTC,CASSKVGLAGVNEQFF
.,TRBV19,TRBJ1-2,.,TGTGCCAGTAGTCCTTTGGCAAATCGAAAGACCTATGGCTACACCTTC,CASSPLANRKTYGYTF
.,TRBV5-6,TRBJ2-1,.,TGTGCCAGCAGCCCTGGCAGCCCCAATGAGCAGTTCTTC,CASSPGSPNEQFF
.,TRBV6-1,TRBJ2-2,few,TGTGCCAGCAGTGAAGTTCGGCGGGCAGGGGTTAAGGCCGGGGAGCTGTTTTTT,CASSEVRRAGVKAGELFF
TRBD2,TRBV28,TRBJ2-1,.,TGTGCCATTTTAGCGGGAGGGCGAAATGAGCAGTTCTTC,CAILAGGRNEQFF
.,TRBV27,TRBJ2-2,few,TGTGCCAGCAGTTGGGGACTCAACACCGGGGAGCTGTTTTTT,CASSWGLNTGELFF
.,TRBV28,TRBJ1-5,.,TGTGCCAGCAGTTCCCCGGGACCCCATAGCAATCAGCCCCAGCATTTT,CASSSPGPHSNQPQHF
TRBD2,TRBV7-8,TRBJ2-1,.,TGTGCCAGCAGCATAATAGCGGGACATGAGCAGTTCTTC,CASSIIAGHEQFF
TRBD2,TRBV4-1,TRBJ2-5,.,TGCGCCAGCAGCCAAGGGGACCCGGGACTAGCGAATCAAAAGACCCAGTACTTC,CASSQGDPGLANQKTQYF
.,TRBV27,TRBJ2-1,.,TGTGCCAGCAGTACCACTTTTTCTTACAATGAGCAGTTCTTC,CASSTTFSYNEQFF
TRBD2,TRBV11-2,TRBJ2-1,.,TGTGCCAGCAGCTTCTCGGATGGCGGGAGTCAGTTCTTC,CASSFSDGGSQFF
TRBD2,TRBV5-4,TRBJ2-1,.,TGTGCCAGCAGCTTCCCGGGACTACCTCCCTACAATGAGCAGTTCTTC,CASSFPGLPPYNEQFF
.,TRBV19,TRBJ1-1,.,TGTGCCAGTAGTATTGGTCCCCAGCGGGGCGCTGAAGCTTTCTTT,CASSIGPQRGAEAFF
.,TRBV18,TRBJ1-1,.,TGTGCCAGCTCATCTCAGCTGAACACTGAAGCTTTCTTT,CASSSQLNTEAFF
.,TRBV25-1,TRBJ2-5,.,TGTGCCAGCAGTGAAAGGTTCAGGGGAGACCAAGAGACCCAGTACTTC,CASSERFRGDQETQYF
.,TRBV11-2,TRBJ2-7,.,TGTGCCAGCAGCTCGGCCTACGAGCAGTACTTC,CASSSAYEQYF
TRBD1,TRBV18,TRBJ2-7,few,TGTGCCAGCTCACCCGGGACAGGTTTTTCCGGCGAGCAGTACTTC,CASSPGTGFSGEQYF
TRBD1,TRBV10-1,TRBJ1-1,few,TGCGCCAGCAGTGTAGCGACAGGGGTAACTGAAGCTTTCTTT,CASSVATGVTEAFF
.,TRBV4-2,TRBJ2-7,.,TGTGCCAGCAGCTCTAGTGACGAGCAGTACTTC,CASSSSDEQYF
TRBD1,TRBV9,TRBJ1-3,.,TGTGCCAGCAGCTTACAGGGGGTGGCCTCTGGAAACACCATATATTTT,CASSLQGVASGNTIYF
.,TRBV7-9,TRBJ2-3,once,TGTGCCAGCAGCTTACCTCCGGCAGATACGCAGTATTTT,CASSLPPADTQYF
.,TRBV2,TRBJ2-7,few,TGTGCCAGCAGTGAAAACGGGTACGAGCAGTACTTC,CASSENGYEQYF
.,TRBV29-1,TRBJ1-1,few,TGCAGCGTTGGTGGAGGGGCTAACACTGAAGCTTTCTTT,CSVGGGANTEAFF
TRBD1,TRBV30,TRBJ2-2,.,TGTGCCTGGAGTGTACGCACCGGGACAGGGTCCGGGGAGCTGTTTTTT,CAWSVRTGTGSGELFF
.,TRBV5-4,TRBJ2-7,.,TGTGCCAGCAGCTCCGACATTTACGAGCAGTACTTC,CASSSDIYEQYF
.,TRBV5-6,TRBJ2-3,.,TGTGCCAGCAGCAGGGACACTAGGGCAGATACGCAGTATTTT,CASSRDTRADTQYF
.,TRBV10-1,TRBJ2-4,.,TGCGCCAGCAGTGAAAATAGAAACATTCAGTACTTC,CASSENRNIQYF
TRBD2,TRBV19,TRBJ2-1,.,TGTGCCAGTAGTATAGACGATACTAGCGGGAGACGGGAGCAGTTCTTC,CASSIDDTSGRREQFF
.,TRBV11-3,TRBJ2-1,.,TGTGCCAGCAGCTTAGGGGCTAGCGCAAACAATGAGCAGTTCTTC,CASSLGASANNEQFF
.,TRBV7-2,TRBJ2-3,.,TGTGCCAGCAGCCCCGTCAGCACAGATACGCAGTATTTT,CASSPVSTDTQYF
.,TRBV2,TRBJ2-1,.,TGTGCGGCGGGACTCCAGGTCAATGAGCAGTTCTTC,CAAGLQVNEQFF